This T cell receptor (beta chain) was profiled in a study of regulatory T cells in long-lasting Graves disease. Trimming stripped 6 bases from V and 5 bases from J, with 11 bases between. The CDR3 loop spans 13 amino acids. Germline loops: CDR1 WSHSY, CDR2 SAAADI. Assembly of TCR beta libraries relied on iRepertoire HTBI primers together with Arm-PCR of CDR3 regions. A single record per CDR3 protein comes from TCRdb applying MiXCR to the multiplex PCR reads. This repertoire shows roughly 520,000 distinct CDR3 sequences, about 12% found once; its top ten account for roughly 8.9%. This clonotype has ten or more counts. Time point denoted: newly diagnosed GD, antithyroid drugs for less than 3 months. RNA extracted from PBMCs served as the sequencing template. A further study also used this sample, focusing on T cells in Graves' hyperthyroidism and ophthalmopathy.

Sequences were derived from peripheral blood mononuclear cells (PBMCs), sampled at new diagnosis, from a patient treated with antithyroid drugs. J is TRBJ1-3 and V is TRBV10-2; TRBD1 is a possible D gene (5 bases). The receptor comes from a woman aged 30 to 39 with Graves disease. The DNA of the CDR3 is TGCGCCAGCAGGGGGACGGACCGAAACACCATATATTTT. Encoded protein: CASRGTDRNTIYF.